This record covers a single TCR beta chain. Each CDR3 protein gets one entry after TCRdb re-called the PCR reads with MiXCR. This table has some 3,900 distinct CDR3 sequences, 45% to 60% appearing once. Samples came from patients with localized non-small cell lung adenocarcinoma. This record belongs to a study of CD4 and CD8 cells across lung adenocarcinoma regions. This CDR3 region has 14 residues. In germline, CDR1 is MNHNS, CDR2 SASEGT. The ends lost 5 bases at V and 0 bases at J; junction bases unmatched: 2. This receptor was taken from a female donor with lung adenocarcinoma. The CD4 and CD8 labels of this study may be unreliable. The chain recombines TRBV6-1 with TRBJ2-3, with 7 bases identical to TRBD2. Material for sequencing was CD4+ T cells from the center of a lung tumor. The CDR3 here is CASSKRDSTDTQYF. Written as DNA, the CDR3 is TGTGCCAGCAGTAAGCGGGACAGCACAGATACGCAGTATTTT.